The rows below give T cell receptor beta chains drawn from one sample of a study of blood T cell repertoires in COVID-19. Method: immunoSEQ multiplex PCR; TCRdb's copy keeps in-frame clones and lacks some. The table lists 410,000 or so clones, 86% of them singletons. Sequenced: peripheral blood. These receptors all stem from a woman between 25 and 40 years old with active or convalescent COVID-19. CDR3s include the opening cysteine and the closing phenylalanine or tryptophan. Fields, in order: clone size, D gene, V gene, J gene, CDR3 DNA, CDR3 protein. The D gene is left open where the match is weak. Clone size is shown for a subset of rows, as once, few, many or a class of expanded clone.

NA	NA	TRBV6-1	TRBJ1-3	TGTGCCAGCAGTGAACCGACTAGAAACACCATATATTTT	CASSEPTRNTIYF
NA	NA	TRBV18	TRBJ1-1	TGTGCCAGCTCACCAAGCGGTCCCATGAACACTGAAGCTTTCTTT	CASSPSGPMNTEAFF
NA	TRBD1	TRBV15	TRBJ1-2	TGTGCCACCAGCAGAGGAGACAGGGGGTTTGTGAACTATGGCTACACCTTC	CATSRGDRGFVNYGYTF
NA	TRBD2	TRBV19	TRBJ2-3	TGTGCCAGTAGCCACAGAAAACCGAATAGCGGGGTGGGTGCAGATACGCAGTATTTT	CASSHRKPNSGVGADTQYF
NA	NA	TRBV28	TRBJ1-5	TGTGCCAGGCCGCAGGTATCTTTT	CARPQVSF
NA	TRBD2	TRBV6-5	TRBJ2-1	TGTGCCCGCGGGAGGGGGGAGGGATACAATGAGCAGTTCTTC	CARGRGEGYNEQFF
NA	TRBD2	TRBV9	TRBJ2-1	TGTGCCAGCACCCAAGTGGCGGGAGTGGGTGAGCAGTTCTTC	CASTQVAGVGEQFF
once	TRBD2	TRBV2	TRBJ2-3	TGTGCCAGCAGTATTAGCGGGACTAGCACAGATACGCAGTATTTT	CASSISGTSTDTQYF
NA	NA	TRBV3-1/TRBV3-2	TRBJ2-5	TGTGCCAGCAGCCCCTTACGCGCAGGGCAAGAGACCCAGTACTTC	CASSPLRAGQETQYF
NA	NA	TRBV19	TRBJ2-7	TGTGCCAGTAGCCTACGGGAGAGTACCTACGAGCAGTACTTC	CASSLRESTYEQYF
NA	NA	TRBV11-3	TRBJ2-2	TGTGCCAGCAGCTCTGGTCTCCGATTAGCCGGGGAGCTGTTTTTT	CASSSGLRLAGELFF
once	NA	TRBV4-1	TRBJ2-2	TGCGCCAGCAGCTTCGCGGTGGCAACTCAACCGAACACCGGGGAGCTGTTTTTT	CASSFAVATQPNTGELFF
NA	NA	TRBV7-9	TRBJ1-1	TGTGCCAGCAGCTTAACTCGGAGGAACACTGAAGCTTTCTTT	CASSLTRRNTEAFF
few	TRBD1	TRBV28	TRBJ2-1	TGTGCCAGCAGTTCGACCCGCCGGGACAGGGAAAAACTATACGCCTACAATGAGCAGTTCTTC	CASSSTRRDREKLYAYNEQFF
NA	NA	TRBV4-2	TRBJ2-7	TGTGCCAGCAGCCAAGATTCCGGACAGACACCTCCCTACGAGCAGTACTTC	CASSQDSGQTPPYEQYF
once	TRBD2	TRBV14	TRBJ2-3	TGTGCCAGCAGCCCTCCAGGACTAGCGGGAGGAGCAGATACGCAGTATTTT	CASSPPGLAGGADTQYF
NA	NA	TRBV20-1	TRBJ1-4	TGCAGTGCCCCGGAGGGCGAAAAACTGTTTTTT	CSAPEGEKLFF
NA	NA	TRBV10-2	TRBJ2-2	TGCGCCAGCAGTGAGCTTTCGGCGGGAAAGACCGGGGAGCTGTTTTTT	CASSELSAGKTGELFF
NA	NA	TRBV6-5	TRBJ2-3	TGTGCCAGCAGTTACGGGGCCAAAGGCACAGATACGCAGTATTTT	CASSYGAKGTDTQYF
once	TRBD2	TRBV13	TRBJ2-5	TGTGCCAGCAGGGTAGCTGGACTAGCGGCGTCTGGGGCCCCTGGGGAGACCCAGTACTTC	CASRVAGLAASGAPGETQYF
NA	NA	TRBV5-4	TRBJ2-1	TGTGCCAGCACCCCGTCCCCCTACAGTCAACACAATGAGCAGTTCTTC	CASTPSPYSQHNEQFF
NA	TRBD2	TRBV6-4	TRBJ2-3	TGTGCCAGCAGTGATTGGCCTAGCGGGAGCACAGATACGCAGTATTTT	CASSDWPSGSTDTQYF
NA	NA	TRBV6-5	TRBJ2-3	TGTGCCAGCAGTCCCGCCGGGGGGCCCCGAGATACGCAGTATTTT	CASSPAGGPRDTQYF
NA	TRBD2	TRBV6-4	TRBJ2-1	TGTGCCAGCAGTGACGGAGGACTAGCGGGAGGGGGTGAGCAGTTCTTC	CASSDGGLAGGGEQFF
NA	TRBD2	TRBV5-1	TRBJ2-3	TGCGCCAGCAGCTTGGGGCAGGCTAGCGGGCGCACAGATACGCAGTATTTT	CASSLGQASGRTDTQYF
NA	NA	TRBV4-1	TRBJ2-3	TGCGCCAGCAGCCAATCTCGAGGTATGGATAACACAGATACGCAGTATTTT	CASSQSRGMDNTDTQYF
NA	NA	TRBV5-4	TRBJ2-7	TGTGCCAGCCGTAGTGGGGAGTTCTCCTACGAGCAGTACTTC	CASRSGEFSYEQYF
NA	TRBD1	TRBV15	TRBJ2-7	TGTGCCACCAGCAGAGGGGACAGGGGGATCCCCTACGAGCAGTACTTC	CATSRGDRGIPYEQYF
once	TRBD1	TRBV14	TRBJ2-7	TGTGCCAGCAGCCCACGGGGACAGGGGAGACCCCACGAGCAGTACTTC	CASSPRGQGRPHEQYF
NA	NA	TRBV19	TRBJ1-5	TGTGCCATCGTAGGGGGGGCATATAGCAATCAGCCCCAGCATTTT	CAIVGGAYSNQPQHF
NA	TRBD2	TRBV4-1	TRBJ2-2	TGCGCCAGCAGCCTCAAGGACCCGGGACTAGCGGGGGGGAACACCGGGGAGCTGTTTTTT	CASSLKDPGLAGGNTGELFF
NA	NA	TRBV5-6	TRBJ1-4	TGTGCCAGCAGCTTACAAGGGACATCCTCTGAAAAACTGTTTTTT	CASSLQGTSSEKLFF
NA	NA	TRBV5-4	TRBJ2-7	TGTGCCAGCAGCCCATCCGCAGGGTTTTACGAGCAGTACTTC	CASSPSAGFYEQYF
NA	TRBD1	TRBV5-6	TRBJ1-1	TGTGCCAGCAGCTTCATGGACAGGCAAAACACTGAAGCTTTCTTT	CASSFMDRQNTEAFF
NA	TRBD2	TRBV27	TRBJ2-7	TGTGCCAGCGCGCGTTTAGCGGGAGGGCCCCACGAGCAGTACTTC	CASARLAGGPHEQYF
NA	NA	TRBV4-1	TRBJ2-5	TGCGCCAGCAGCAACCCAGGAATGGCAGAGACCCAGTACTTC	CASSNPGMAETQYF
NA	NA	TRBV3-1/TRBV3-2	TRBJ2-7	TGTGCCAGCAGCCAAGGTTTATCTTTCGCCGGTGAGCAGTACTTC	CASSQGLSFAGEQYF
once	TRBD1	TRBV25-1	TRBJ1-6	TGTGCCAGCAGCCGAGGGCAGGGGGCTTCACCCCTCCACTTT	CASSRGQGASPLHF
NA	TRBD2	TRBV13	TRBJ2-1	TGTGCCAGCAAATCTAGCGGGAGTGGAGGCTGGCAGTTCTTC	CASKSSGSGGWQFF
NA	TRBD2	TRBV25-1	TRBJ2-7	TGTGCCAGCAGGGACCCAAGCGGGAGTTTCCACGAGCAGTACTTC	CASRDPSGSFHEQYF
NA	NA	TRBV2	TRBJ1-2	TGTGCCAGCAGTGAATCTATATCCAGAGGGAACTATGGCTACACCTTC	CASSESISRGNYGYTF
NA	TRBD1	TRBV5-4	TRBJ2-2	TGTGCCAGCAGCTTGGGTTTCAGGACAGGGAACACCGGGGAGCTGTTTTTT	CASSLGFRTGNTGELFF
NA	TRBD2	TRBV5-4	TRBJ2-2	TGTGCCAGCAGTTCTACTAGCGGGAGGGCCGAGGGGGAGCTGTTTTTT	CASSSTSGRAEGELFF
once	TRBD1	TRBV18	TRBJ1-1	TGTGCCAGCTCACCACCGATGACAGGGGGGGCTGAAGCTTTCTTT	CASSPPMTGGAEAFF
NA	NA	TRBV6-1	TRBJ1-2	TGTGCCAGCAGTGAAACGGGTGGCTACACCTTC	CASSETGGYTF
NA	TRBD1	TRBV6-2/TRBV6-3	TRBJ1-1	TGTGCCAGCAGTTACGGTAGGGGGCTTACTGAAGCTTTCTTT	CASSYGRGLTEAFF
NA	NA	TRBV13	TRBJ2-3	TGTGCCAGCAGCCCACGGGGCACAGATACGCAGTATTTT	CASSPRGTDTQYF
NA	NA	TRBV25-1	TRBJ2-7	TGTGCCAGCAGTAGCCCTGCCTACGAGCAGTACTTC	CASSSPAYEQYF
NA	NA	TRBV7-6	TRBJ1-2	TGTGCCAGCAGCTTAGGGGTTGCAGGGGCGCTTGGCTACACCTTC	CASSLGVAGALGYTF
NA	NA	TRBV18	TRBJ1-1	TGTGCCAGCTCGGCCACAGGGATTACTGAAGCTTTCTTT	CASSATGITEAFF
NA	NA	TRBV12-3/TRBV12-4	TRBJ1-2	TGTGCCAGCAGCCAAACAGGGTTCTATGGCTACACCTTC	CASSQTGFYGYTF
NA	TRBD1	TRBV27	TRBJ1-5	TGTGCCAGCAGTCCCCAACCCGGGACAGGGAATCAGCCCCAGCATTTT	CASSPQPGTGNQPQHF
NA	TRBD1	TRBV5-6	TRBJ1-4	TGTGCCAGCAGCTTTACCCGGACAGGACGAGAGGAAAAACTGTTTTTT	CASSFTRTGREEKLFF
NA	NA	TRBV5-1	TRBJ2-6	TGCGCCAGCAGCGTCGAACACCACTCTGGGGCCAACGTCCTGACTTTC	CASSVEHHSGANVLTF
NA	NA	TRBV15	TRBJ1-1	TGTGCCACCAGCAAAATGACGGGGGGCACTGAAGCTTTCTTT	CATSKMTGGTEAFF
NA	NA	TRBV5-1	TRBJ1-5	TGCGCCAGCAGCCCCGGGGGGATTAGCAATCAGCCCCAGCATTTT	CASSPGGISNQPQHF
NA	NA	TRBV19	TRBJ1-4	TGTGCCAGTAGACGGCTACAGGGAGCAAATGAAAAACTGTTTTTT	CASRRLQGANEKLFF
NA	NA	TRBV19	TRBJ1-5	TGTGCCAGTAGTATCCTTGAGTATAGCAATCAGCCCCAGCATTTT	CASSILEYSNQPQHF
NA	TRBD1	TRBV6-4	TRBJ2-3	TGTGCCAGCAGAGAAACAGGGGGCACAACAGATACGCAGTATTTT	CASRETGGTTDTQYF
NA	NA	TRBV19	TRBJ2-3	TGTGCCAGTAGTACTATCGCCGACCGGGTGGATACGCAGTATTTT	CASSTIADRVDTQYF